The rows below give T cell receptor beta chains drawn from one sample of a study of shared clonotypes between healthy human individuals. Profiled with immunoSEQ multiplex PCR; TCRdb holds only in-frame clones, not every one. Among 2 million to 2.5 million clones listed, 90% to 95% were seen once. Sequenced material: naive CD8+ T cells from PBMCs. Receptor source: a man aged 18 to 29 in good health. Some clones in this sample may be carry-over from other donors' samples. CDR3s leave out the opening cysteine and the closing phenylalanine or tryptophan.

CDR3 length | J gene | V gene | CDR3 protein
12 | TRBJ2-1 | TRBV4-3 | ASSRSGTHNEQF
15 | TRBJ1-3 | TRBV19 | ASSIVAYGNSGNTIY
12 | TRBJ2-7 | TRBV9 | ASSPTRGGYEQY
13 | TRBJ1-1 | TRBV4-3 | ASSQFTFKNTEAF
11 | TRBJ1-5 | TRBV6-5 | ASGERGNQPQH
11 | TRBJ1-1 | TRBV10-2 | ASSTSMNTEAF
15 | TRBJ2-3 | TRBV29-1 | SGGQWTSDNKGDTQY
14 | TRBJ2-1 | TRBV27 | ASSLNQGISYNEQF
14 | TRBJ2-1 | TRBV13 | ASSLGLGPLKDEQF
11 | TRBJ2-7 | TRBV29-1 | SVEAGNGEEQY
13 | TRBJ1-1 | TRBV27 | ASSLGAGGNTEAF
13 | TRBJ2-1 | TRBV5-1 | ASSSAQSVYNEQF
12 | TRBJ2-1 | TRBV19 | ASSIGSGYNEQF
14 | TRBJ1-3 | TRBV4-1 | ASSHPGRGQGNTIY